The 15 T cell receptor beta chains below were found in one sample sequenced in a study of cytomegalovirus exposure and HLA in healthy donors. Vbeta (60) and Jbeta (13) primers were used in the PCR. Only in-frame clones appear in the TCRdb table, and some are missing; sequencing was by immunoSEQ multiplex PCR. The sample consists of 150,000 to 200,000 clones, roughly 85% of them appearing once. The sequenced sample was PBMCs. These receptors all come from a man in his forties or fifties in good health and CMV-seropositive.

For the CDR3, the DNA is TGTGCCAGTAGTAGGAGGACAGGGGGCTATACCGGGGAGCTGTTTTTT. Translation gives CASSRRTGGYTGELFF. The chain carries TRBV19 and TRBJ2-2, with 11 bases matching TRBD1. The germline CDR1 and CDR2 sequences are LNHDA and SQIVND (reference sequence). Trimming at V came to 4 bases and at J to 5 bases, leaving 6 bases not matched to a gene. This CDR3 region has 16 residues.

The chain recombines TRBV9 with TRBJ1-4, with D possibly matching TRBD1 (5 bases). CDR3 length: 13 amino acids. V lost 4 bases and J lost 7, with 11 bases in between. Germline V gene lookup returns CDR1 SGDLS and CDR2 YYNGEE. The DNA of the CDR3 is TGTGCCAGCAGCCCCCGGGGGGTTGAAAAACTGTTTTTT. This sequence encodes CASSPRGVEKLFF.

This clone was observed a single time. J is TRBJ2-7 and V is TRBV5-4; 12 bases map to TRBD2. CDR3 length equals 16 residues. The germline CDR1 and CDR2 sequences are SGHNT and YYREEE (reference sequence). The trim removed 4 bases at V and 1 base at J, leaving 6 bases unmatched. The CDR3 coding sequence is TGTGCCAGCAGCCGAACTAGCGGGGGGCCGTCCTACGAGCAGTACTTC. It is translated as CASSRTSGGPSYEQYF.

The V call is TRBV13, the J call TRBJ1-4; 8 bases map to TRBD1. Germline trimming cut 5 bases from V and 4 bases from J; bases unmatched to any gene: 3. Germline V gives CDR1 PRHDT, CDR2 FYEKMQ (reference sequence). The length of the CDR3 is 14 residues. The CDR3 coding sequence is TGTGCCAGCAGCGGGGACAGGTTTAATGAAAAACTGTTTTTT. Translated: CASSGDRFNEKLFF.

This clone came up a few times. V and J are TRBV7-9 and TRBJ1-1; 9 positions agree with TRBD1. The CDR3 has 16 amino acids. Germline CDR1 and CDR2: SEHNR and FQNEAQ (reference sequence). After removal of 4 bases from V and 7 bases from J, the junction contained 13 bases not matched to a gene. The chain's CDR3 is CASSSRDRVSLSEAFF. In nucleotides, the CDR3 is TGTGCCAGCAGCTCCAGGGACAGGGTGAGTTTGAGTGAAGCTTTCTTT. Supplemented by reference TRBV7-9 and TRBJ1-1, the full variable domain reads DTGVSQNPRHKITKRGQNVTFRCDPISEHNRLYWYRQTLGQGPEFLTYFQNEAQLEKSRLLSDRFSAERPKGSFSTLEIQRTEQGDSAMYLCASSSRDRVSLSEAFFGQGTRLTVV.

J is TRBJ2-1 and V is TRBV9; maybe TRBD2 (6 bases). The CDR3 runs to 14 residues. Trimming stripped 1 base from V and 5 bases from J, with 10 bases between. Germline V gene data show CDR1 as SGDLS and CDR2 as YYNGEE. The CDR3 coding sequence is TGTGCCAGCAGCGTATCCGGGAGCGACAATGAGCAGTTCTTC. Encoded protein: CASSVSGSDNEQFF.

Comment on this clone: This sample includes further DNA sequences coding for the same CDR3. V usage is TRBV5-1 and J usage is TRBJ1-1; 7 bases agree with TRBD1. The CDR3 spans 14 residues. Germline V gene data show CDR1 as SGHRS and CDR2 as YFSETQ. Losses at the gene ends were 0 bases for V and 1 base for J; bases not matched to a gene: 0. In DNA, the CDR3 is TGCGCCAGCAGCTTGGCAGGGGGGAACACTGAAGCTTTCTTT. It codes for CASSLAGGNTEAFF.

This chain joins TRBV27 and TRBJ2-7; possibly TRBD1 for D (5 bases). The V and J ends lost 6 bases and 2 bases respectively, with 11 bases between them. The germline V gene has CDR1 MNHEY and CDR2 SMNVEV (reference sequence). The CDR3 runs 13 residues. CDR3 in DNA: TGTGCCAGCAGAGACAGATTTGCCTACGAGCAGTACGTC. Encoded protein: CASRDRFAYEQYV.

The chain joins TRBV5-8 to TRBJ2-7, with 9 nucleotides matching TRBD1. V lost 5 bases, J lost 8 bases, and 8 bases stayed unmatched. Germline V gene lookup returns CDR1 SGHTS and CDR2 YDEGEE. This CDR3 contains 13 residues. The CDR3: CASSSTGTGKQYF. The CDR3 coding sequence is TGTGCCAGCAGTTCTACCGGGACAGGGAAGCAGTACTTC.

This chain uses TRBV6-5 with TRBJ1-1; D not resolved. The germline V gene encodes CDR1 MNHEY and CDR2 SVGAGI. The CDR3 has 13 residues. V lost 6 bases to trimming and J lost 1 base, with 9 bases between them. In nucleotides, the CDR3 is TGTGCCAGCAGGCAGGAGGCGAACACTGAAGCTTTCTTT. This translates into CASRQEANTEAFF.

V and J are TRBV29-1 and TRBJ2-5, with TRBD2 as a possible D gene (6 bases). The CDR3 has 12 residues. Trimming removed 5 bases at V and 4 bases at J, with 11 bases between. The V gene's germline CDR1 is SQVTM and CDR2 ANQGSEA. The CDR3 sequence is CSVHQGGETQYF. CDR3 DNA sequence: TGCAGCGTTCACCAGGGAGGAGAGACCCAGTACTTC. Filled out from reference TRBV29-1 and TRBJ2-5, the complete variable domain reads SAVISQKPSRDICQRGTSLTIQCQVDSQVTMMFWYRQQPGQSLTLIATANQGSEATYESGFVIDKFPISRPNLTFSTLTVSNMSPEDSSIYLCSVHQGGETQYFGPGTRLLVL.

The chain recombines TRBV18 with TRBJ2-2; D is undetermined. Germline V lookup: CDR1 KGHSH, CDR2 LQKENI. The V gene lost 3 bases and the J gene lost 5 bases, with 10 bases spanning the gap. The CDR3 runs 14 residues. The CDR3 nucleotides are TGTGCCAGCTCACCCCCAGTTCGTACCGGGGAGCTGTTTTTT. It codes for CASSPPVRTGELFF.

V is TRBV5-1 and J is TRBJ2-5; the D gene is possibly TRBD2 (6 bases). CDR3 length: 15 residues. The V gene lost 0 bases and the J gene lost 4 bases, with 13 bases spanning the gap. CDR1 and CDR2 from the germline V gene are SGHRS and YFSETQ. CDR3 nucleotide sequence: TGCGCCAGCAGCTTGGCCACGGGAGTGGGAGAGACCCAGTACTTC. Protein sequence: CASSLATGVGETQYF. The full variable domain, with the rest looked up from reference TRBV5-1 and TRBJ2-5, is KAGVTQTPRYLIKTRGQQVTLSCSPISGHRSVSWYQQTPGQGLQFLFEYFSETQRNKGNFPGRFSGRQFSNSRSEMNVSTLELGDSALYLCASSLATGVGETQYFGPGTRLLVL.

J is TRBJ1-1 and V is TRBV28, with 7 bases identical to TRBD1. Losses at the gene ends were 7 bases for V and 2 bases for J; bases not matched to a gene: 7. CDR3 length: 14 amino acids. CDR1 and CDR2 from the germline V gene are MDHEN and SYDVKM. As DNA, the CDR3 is TGTGCCAGCACCTCCGGACAGGCAAACACTGAAGCTTTCTTT. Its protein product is CASTSGQANTEAFF.

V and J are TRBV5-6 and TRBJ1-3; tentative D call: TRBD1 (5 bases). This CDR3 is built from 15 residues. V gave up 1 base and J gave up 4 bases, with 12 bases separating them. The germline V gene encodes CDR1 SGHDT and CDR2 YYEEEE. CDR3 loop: CASSLLGGEGNTIYF. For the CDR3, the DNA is TGTGCCAGCAGCTTGTTGGGGGGTGAAGGAAACACCATATATTTT.